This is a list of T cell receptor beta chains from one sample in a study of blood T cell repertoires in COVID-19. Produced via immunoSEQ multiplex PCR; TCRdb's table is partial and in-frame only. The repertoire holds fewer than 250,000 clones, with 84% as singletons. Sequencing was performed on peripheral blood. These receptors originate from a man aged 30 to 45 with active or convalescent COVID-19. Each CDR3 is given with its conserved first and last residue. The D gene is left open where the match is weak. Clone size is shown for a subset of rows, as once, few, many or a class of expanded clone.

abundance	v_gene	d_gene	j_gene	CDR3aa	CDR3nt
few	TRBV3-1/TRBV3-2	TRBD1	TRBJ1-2	CASSQDMGTERTF	TGTGCCAGCAGCCAAGACATGGGGACAGAGAGGACCTTC
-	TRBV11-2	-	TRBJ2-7	CASSLIEAGFEQYF	TGTGCCAGCAGCCTCATCGAGGCGGGCTTCGAGCAGTACTTC
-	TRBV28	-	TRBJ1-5	CASSPGGGGNQPQHF	TGTGCCAGCAGTCCCGGCGGAGGGGGCAATCAGCCCCAGCATTTT
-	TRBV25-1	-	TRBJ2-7	CASSALGYEQYF	TGTGCCAGCAGTGCCCTCGGCTACGAGCAGTACTTC
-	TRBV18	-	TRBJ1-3	CASSRDFSGNTIYF	TGTGCCAGCTCCCGGGACTTCTCGGGAAACACCATATATTTT
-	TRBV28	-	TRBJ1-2	CASRRDSKGAYGYTF	TGTGCCAGCAGGCGTGACAGTAAAGGTGCTTATGGCTACACCTTC
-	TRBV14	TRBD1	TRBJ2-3	CASSPMTGVTDTQYF	TGTGCCAGCAGCCCTATGACAGGGGTAACAGATACGCAGTATTTT
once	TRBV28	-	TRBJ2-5	CASSFSGQLSQETQYF	TGTGCCAGCAGTTTCTCAGGGCAGCTTTCCCAAGAGACCCAGTACTTC
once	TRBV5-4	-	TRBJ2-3	CASSLRAGSDTQYF	TGTGCCAGCAGCTTGAGGGCAGGGTCAGATACGCAGTATTTT
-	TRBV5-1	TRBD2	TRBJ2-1	CASSDRASGGLNEQFF	TGCGCCAGCAGCGATCGGGCTAGCGGGGGGCTCAATGAGCAGTTCTTC
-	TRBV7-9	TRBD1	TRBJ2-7	CASSPAGQGQQQYF	TGTGCCAGCAGCCCGGCGGGACAGGGGCAGCAGCAGTACTTC
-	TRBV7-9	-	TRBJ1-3	CASSFFGNTIYF	TGTGCCAGCAGCTTCTTCGGAAACACCATATATTTT
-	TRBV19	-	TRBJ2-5	CASSIDNLNQETQYF	TGTGCCAGTAGTATAGACAACCTAAACCAAGAGACCCAGTACTTC
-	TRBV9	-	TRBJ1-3	CASSVGSGAGNTIYF	TGTGCCAGCAGCGTAGGATCAGGGGCTGGAAACACCATATATTTT
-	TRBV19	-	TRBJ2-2	CASSEPGDTGELFF	TGTGCCAGTAGTGAACCCGGGGACACCGGGGAGCTGTTTTTT
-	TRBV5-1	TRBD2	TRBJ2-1	CASSSGLAVTNEQFF	TGCGCCAGCAGCTCAGGACTAGCGGTAACTAATGAGCAGTTCTTC
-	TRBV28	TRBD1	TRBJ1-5	CASSPRTGGNQPQHF	TGTGCCAGCAGTCCCCGGACAGGGGGCAATCAGCCCCAGCATTTT
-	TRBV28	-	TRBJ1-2	CASTTPGQGPRYGYTF	TGTGCCAGCACTACACCAGGACAAGGCCCGCGCTATGGCTACACCTTC
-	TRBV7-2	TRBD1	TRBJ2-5	CASSPQTGLRETQYF	TGTGCCAGCAGCCCACAGACAGGGCTGAGAGAGACCCAGTACTTC
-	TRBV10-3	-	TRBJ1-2	CAIKGVGSPNYGYTF	TGTGCCATCAAAGGGGTCGGCAGTCCTAACTATGGCTACACCTTC